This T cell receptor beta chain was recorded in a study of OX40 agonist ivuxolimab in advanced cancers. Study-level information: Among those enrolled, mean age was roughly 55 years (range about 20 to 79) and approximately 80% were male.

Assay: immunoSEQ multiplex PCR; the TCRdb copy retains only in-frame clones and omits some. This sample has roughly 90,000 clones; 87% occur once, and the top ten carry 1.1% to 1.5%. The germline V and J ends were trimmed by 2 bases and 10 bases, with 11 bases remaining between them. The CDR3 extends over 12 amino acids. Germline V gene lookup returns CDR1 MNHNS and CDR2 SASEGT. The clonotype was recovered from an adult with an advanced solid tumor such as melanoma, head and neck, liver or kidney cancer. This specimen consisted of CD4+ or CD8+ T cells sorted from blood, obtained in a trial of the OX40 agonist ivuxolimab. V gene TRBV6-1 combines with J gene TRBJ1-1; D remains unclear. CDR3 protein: CASSERRVGAFF. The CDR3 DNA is TGTGCCAGCAGTGAAAGGAGGGTTGGAGCTTTCTTT.